The 27 T cell receptor beta chains below come from one sample, sequenced in a study of T cell changes during pregnancy in multiple sclerosis. Using immunoSEQ multiplex PCR, the repertoire was profiled, and TCRdb retains in-frame clones only, with some absent. This sample carries about 100,000 clones, 85% to 95% of them seen once, and the ten largest clones take more than 0.95%. Sequenced material: peripheral blood, taken in the second trimester of pregnancy. Receptor source: a female donor with multiple sclerosis, enrolled in a pregnancy study.

The rearrangement uses TRBV30 and TRBJ2-5; 12 bases match TRBD1. CDR1 and CDR2 from the germline V gene are GTSNPN and SVGIG (reference sequence). The CDR3 runs to 15 residues. V lost 2 bases, J lost 5 bases, and 6 bases stayed unmatched. The CDR3 loop is CAWSRGQGAPETQYF. CDR3 nucleotides: TGTGCCTGGAGTCGGGGACAGGGGGCACCCGAGACCCAGTACTTC.

The CDR3 DNA sequence: TGTGCCAGCAGTCTTCGACAGGTTGATGGCTACACCTTC. Its translation is CASSLRQVDGYTF. This chain links TRBV6-5 with TRBJ1-2, with D possibly being TRBD1 (6 bases). The CDR3 length is 13 residues. V was cut by 5 bases and J by 6 bases, with 13 bases left in between. CDR1 and CDR2 from the germline V gene are MNHEY and SVGAGI.

The chain couples TRBV6-6 to TRBJ2-5; no firm D call. The V end was cut by 4 bases, the J end by 1 base, with 7 bases between. CDR3 length equals 13 residues. The germline CDR1 and CDR2 sequences are MNHNY and SVGAGI (reference sequence). The DNA for the CDR3 is TGTGCCAGCAGTTCCCCAATCCAAGAGACCCAGTACTTC. Residues: CASSSPIQETQYF.

The rearrangement uses TRBV19 and TRBJ2-7; 8 nucleotides agree with TRBD2. The CDR3 consists of 15 residues. CDR1 and CDR2 (germline): LNHDA, SQIVND (reference sequence). Unmatched junction bases numbered 3, after V lost 0 bases and J lost 2 bases. CDR3 region: CASSIDGAGAYEQYF. The CDR3, as DNA: TGTGCCAGTAGTATAGACGGAGCGGGGGCCTACGAGCAGTACTTC.

The J gene is TRBJ2-3, the V gene TRBV19; unclear D gene. Trimming shortened V by 5 bases and J by 1 base, and 7 bases separated the two germline ends. Germline loops: CDR1 LNHDA, CDR2 SQIVND (reference sequence). The CDR3 is 13 amino acids. This chain's CDR3 is CASSAPGTDTQYF. The CDR3 DNA reads TGTGCCAGTAGTGCTCCAGGCACAGATACGCAGTATTTT. The complete variable domain, with remaining parts taken from reference TRBV19 and TRBJ2-3, reads DGGITQSPKYLFRKEGQNVTLSCEQNLNHDAMYWYRQDPGQGLRLIYYSQIVNDFQKGDIAEGYSVSREKKESFPLTVTSAQKNPTAFYLCASSAPGTDTQYFGPGTRLTVL.

This sequence joins TRBV19 and TRBJ2-3; tentative D call: TRBD2 (7 bases). CDR1 and CDR2 from the germline V gene are LNHDA and SQIVND (reference sequence). The CDR3 has 18 amino acids. Trimming took off 3 bases at V and 2 bases at J, with 21 bases between the two ends. CDR3 amino acids: CASSMAGGTLFNTDTQYF. Here the CDR3 DNA reads TGTGCCAGTAGTATGGCCGGGGGGACACTCTTTAACACAGATACGCAGTATTTT.

This chain uses TRBV4-2 with TRBJ2-1; the match to TRBD2 covers 11 bases. The germline CDR1 and CDR2 sequences are LGHNA and YNFKEQ. This CDR3 region has 17 residues. V trimming: 4 bases; J trimming: 4 bases; junction bases outside the gene matches: 9. The CDR3 reads CASSPTSGSPIYNEQFF. Written as DNA, the CDR3 is TGTGCCAGCAGCCCTACTAGCGGGAGTCCCATATACAATGAGCAGTTCTTC.

The chain combines TRBV5-1 with TRBJ2-7; 11 positions agree with TRBD2. CDR3 length equals 16 residues. Unmatched junction bases numbered 7, after V lost 5 bases and J lost 0 bases. Germline-derived CDR1 and CDR2 are SGHRS and YFSETQ. The CDR3 coding sequence is TGCGCCAGCAGTCTTAGCGGGGGGGTAAGCTCCTACGAGCAGTACTTC. It yields the protein CASSLSGGVSSYEQYF. The full variable domain, rest sourced from reference TRBV5-1 and TRBJ2-7, is KAGVTQTPRYLIKTRGQQVTLSCSPISGHRSVSWYQQTPGQGLQFLFEYFSETQRNKGNFPGRFSGRQFSNSRSEMNVSTLELGDSALYLCASSLSGGVSSYEQYFGPGTRLTVT.

V gene TRBV4-1 combines with J gene TRBJ2-7; TRBD1 aligns across 8 bases. The CDR3 length is 15 residues. CDR1 is MGHRA and CDR2 is YSYEKL in the germline V gene. J lost 2 bases, V lost 4 bases, and 7 bases had no gene match. DNA for the CDR3: TGCGCCAGCAGCCCTACAGGGGGATTTCCCTACGAGCAGTACTTC. Translation: CASSPTGGFPYEQYF.

The V call is TRBV5-8, the J call TRBJ2-2; 8 bases line up with TRBD2. The CDR3 has 16 residues. The J segment lost 5 bases and the V segment lost 5 bases, leaving 11 bases of the junction unmatched. Germline CDR1 reads SGHTS; CDR2 reads YDEGEE. CDR3 DNA: TGTGCCAGCAGGGCCCGGGAGGGCCTTCGAACCGGGGAGCTGTTTTTT. As protein: CASRAREGLRTGELFF.

The chain combines TRBV7-9 with TRBJ2-3; D gene unclear. Germline V gives CDR1 SEHNR, CDR2 FQNEAQ (reference sequence). V lost 5 bases and J 0 bases, leaving 9 bases between the germline ends. The CDR3 is 14 amino acids. CDR3 in amino acids: CASSPLSSTDTQYF. For the CDR3, the DNA is TGTGCCAGCAGCCCCCTCAGTAGCACAGATACGCAGTATTTT.

The V and J genes are TRBV5-1 and TRBJ2-7, with TRBD2 matching over 9 bases. CDR3 length: 16 amino acids. The junction had 7 bases not matched to a gene; V was cut back by 0 bases and J by 3 bases. CDR1 and CDR2 from the germline V gene are SGHRS and YFSETQ. CDR3 loop: CASSLGGLASFYEQYF. CDR3 sequence (DNA): TGCGCCAGCAGCTTGGGGGGACTAGCATCGTTCTACGAGCAGTACTTC.

This chain connects TRBV9 to TRBJ1-5; TRBD1 agrees at 7 bases. This CDR3 has 14 residues. The junction had 5 bases not matched to a gene; V was cut back by 4 bases and J by 4 bases. Germline lookup yields CDR1 SGDLS and CDR2 YYNGEE. CDR3 coding DNA: TGTGCCAGCAGCTCGGGACAGCCGAATCAGCCCCAGCATTTT. Its protein product is CASSSGQPNQPQHF.

The chain recombines TRBV13 with TRBJ2-1; the D gene is possibly TRBD1 (6 bases). The germline V gene encodes CDR1 PRHDT and CDR2 FYEKMQ (reference sequence). The CDR3 has 15 amino acids. The V end lost 5 bases, the J end lost 4 bases, and 15 bases lay between the germline ends. In DNA form, the CDR3 reads TGTGCCAGCAGCACTCGGACAGCAAATTACAATGAGCAGTTCTTC. Its translation is CASSTRTANYNEQFF.

The chain has TRBV5-1 and TRBJ1-2; 9 bases align to TRBD1. The CDR3 loop spans 13 amino acids. Germline V gene data show CDR1 as SGHRS and CDR2 as YFSETQ. V lost 4 bases and J lost 8; bases outside the gene matches: 6. CDR3 DNA: TGCGCCAGCAGCCCCACAGGGGGCAGAGGCTACACCTTC. Translation: CASSPTGGRGYTF.

Of note for this clone: At one of its ends the junction is not consistent with the germline gene, which may arise from a read error. This chain joins TRBV7-2 and TRBJ2-7; 8 bases map to TRBD2. This CDR3 comprises 14 residues. CDR1 and CDR2 from the germline V gene are SGHTA and FQGNSA. For the CDR3, the DNA is TGTGCCAGCAGCGTAGCGGGGCGCGCCTACGAGCAGTACTTC. Translation: CASSVAGRAYEQYF.

DNA of the CDR3: TGTGCCAGCAGCTTAGTGGGGAGCGGGGGAGCCCACGAGCAGTACTTC. Its translation is CASSLVGSGGAHEQYF. The V and J genes are TRBV7-9 and TRBJ2-7, with 8 bases that match TRBD2. Losses at the gene ends were 1 base for V and 5 bases for J; bases not matched to a gene: 10. The CDR3 extends over 16 amino acids. Per germline, CDR1 SEHNR and CDR2 FQNEAQ (reference sequence).

V and J are TRBV30 and TRBJ1-5, with D perhaps matching TRBD1 (6 bases). The V gene lost 2 bases and the J gene lost 4 bases, with 12 bases spanning the gap. The CDR3 runs 14 residues. Per the germline V gene, CDR1 is GTSNPN and CDR2 is SVGIG (reference sequence). CDR3 DNA: TGTGCCTGGAGTAAGCAGGGGACAAATCAGCCCCAGCATTTT. As protein: CAWSKQGTNQPQHF.

The CDR3 region has the DNA TGTGCCAGCAGCCAAACCGGACTAGCGGGAGAGGATACGCAGTATTTT. Its translation is CASSQTGLAGEDTQYF. This sequence joins TRBV4-2 and TRBJ2-3, with TRBD2 matching over 13 bases. The CDR3 totals 16 residues. With V trimmed by 2 bases and J by 6 bases, 5 bases remained unmatched. Germline-derived CDR1 and CDR2 are LGHNA and YNFKEQ.

The chain uses TRBV19 and TRBJ2-2, with D tentatively TRBD2 (6 bases). The germline V gene has CDR1 LNHDA and CDR2 SQIVND (reference sequence). With 8 bases removed from V and 2 bases from J, the gap between germline ends came to 21 bases. The CDR3 consists of 17 residues. The CDR3 DNA sequence: TGTGCCAGTGACCATACAGTAGGGCGGGGAAACACCGGGGAGCTGTTTTTT. Amino acids: CASDHTVGRGNTGELFF.

The chain links TRBV30 to TRBJ2-4, with 7 bases fitting TRBD1. With V trimmed by 5 bases and J by 1 base, 8 bases remained unmatched. This CDR3 contains 15 residues. Germline-derived CDR1 and CDR2 are GTSNPN and SVGIG (reference sequence). CDR3 nucleotide sequence: TGTGCCTGGCGGGTTTTGGGACAGGCCAAAAACATTCAGTACTTC. Protein sequence: CAWRVLGQAKNIQYF.

V and J are TRBV10-2 and TRBJ1-2; possibly TRBD1 for D (6 bases). CDR3 size: 12 residues. Trimming stripped 7 bases from V and 4 bases from J, with 10 bases between. From germline, CDR1 is WSHSY and CDR2 SAAADI. CDR3 sequence: CASTGHSYGYTF. CDR3 nucleotides: TGCGCCAGCACGGGACACAGCTATGGCTACACCTTC.

The V gene is TRBV14, the J gene TRBJ2-3; 7 bases match TRBD1. The CDR3 length is 15 residues. Germline V lookup: CDR1 SGHDN, CDR2 FVKESK. Trimming took 0 bases from V and 1 from J; bases not matched to a gene: 1. The CDR3 protein is CASSQEGQGTDTQYF. DNA of the CDR3: TGTGCCAGCAGCCAAGAAGGACAGGGCACAGATACGCAGTATTTT. The whole variable domain, filled in from reference TRBV14 and TRBJ2-3, reads EAGVTQFPSHSVIEKGQTVTLRCDPISGHDNLYWYRRVMGKEIKFLLHFVKESKQDESGMPNNRFLAERTGGTYSTLKVQPAELEDSGVYFCASSQEGQGTDTQYFGPGTRLTVL.

The chain carries TRBV7-8 and TRBJ2-7; a weak D match, TRBD2 (6 bases). V was trimmed by 5 bases and J by 8 bases, leaving 22 bases between them. Germline CDR1 reads SGHVS; CDR2 reads FQNEAQ. The CDR3 has 15 amino acids. Written as DNA, the CDR3 is TGTGCCAGCAGCCCTCTGCCGGGAGAGCGTACAAAGCAGTACTTC. It codes for CASSPLPGERTKQYF.

This rearrangement joins TRBV28 to TRBJ1-2; D possibly corresponds to TRBD1 (5 bases). The CDR3 totals 15 residues. CDR1 MDHEN and CDR2 SYDVKM come from the germline V gene. The ends were cut back, 8 bases at V and 4 bases at J, with 20 bases in the middle. The CDR3 coding sequence is TGTGCCAGCGGTGGGGGGGTGGAGTTTTTCTATGGCTACACCTTC. It is translated as CASGGGVEFFYGYTF.

The chain uses TRBV28 and TRBJ2-5, with 9 bases fitting TRBD1. From germline, CDR1 is MDHEN and CDR2 SYDVKM. Unmatched junction bases numbered 9, after V lost 5 bases and J lost 5 bases. The CDR3 sequence is 15 residues long. The CDR3 DNA reads as TGTGCCAGCAGTACCCGGGACAGGGCTCAGGAGACCCAGTACTTC. Its translation is CASSTRDRAQETQYF.

The gene calls are TRBV29-1 and TRBJ2-5; a weak D match, TRBD2 (5 bases). Per germline, CDR1 SQVTM and CDR2 ANQGSEA. Trimming took off 7 bases at V and 6 bases at J, with 15 bases between the two ends. The CDR3 spans 12 residues. The CDR3 bases are TGCAGCGGCGGAGGTCCACTAAAGACCCAGTACTTC. Its protein is CSGGGPLKTQYF.